This T cell receptor beta chain was found in a study of T cell responses to AZD1222 COVID-19 vaccine. Study-level points and caveats: In the spike-specific TCR repertoire, nearly half reportedly target unmutated variant regions.

The V gene's germline CDR1 is MNHEY and CDR2 SVGEGT. There are 14 residues in the CDR3. The V gene lost 2 bases and the J gene lost 2 bases, with 7 bases spanning the gap. Note on this clone: No antigen is known for it.

Method: immunoSEQ multiplex PCR; TCRdb's copy keeps in-frame clones and lacks some. The sample has roughly 100,000 clones, about 88% seen once. The sequences come from peripheral blood, collected on day 0 of AZD1222 vaccination. The sequence came from an adult in good health. The chain joins TRBV6-2 or TRBV6-3 to TRBJ1-3; D not resolved. Here the CDR3 DNA reads TGTGCCAGCAGTTACGGGCCCCCTGGAAACACCATATATTTT. Translated, it gives CASSYGPPGNTIYF.